The entry that follows covers one TCR beta chain sequence. Its antigen is as yet unknown. This entry belongs to a study of CD8+CD57+ T cells in acquired aplastic anemia. The ends were cut back, 5 bases at V and 5 bases at J, with 10 bases in the middle. The CDR3 loop spans 13 amino acids. Germline V gene lookup returns CDR1 SGHTA and CDR2 FQGNSA. Profiling of TCR beta VDJ combinations and CDR3 sequences used genomic DNA as template. MiXCR, run by TCRdb on the reads, gives a single entry per CDR3 protein. Among roughly 120,000 distinct CDR3 sequences, under 65% were seen once, and the ten largest hold roughly 28%. Regarding the study as a whole: The study identified roughly 29 CD8+ CDR3 sequences shared by patients and controls.

Whoever was chosen for sequencing had shown CD8+CD57+ cell expansion by flow cytometry. Severe acquired aplastic anemia was present in all patients. This receptor was taken from a human donor with aplastic anemia. The V and J genes are TRBV7-2 and TRBJ1-5; no firm D call. The source material was sorted CD4+, CD8+, or CD8+CD57+ T cells (not recorded which) from PBMCs. The CDR3 is CASSPYEDQPQHF. CDR3 sequence (DNA): TGTGCCAGCAGCCCCTACGAGGATCAGCCCCAGCATTTT.